This T cell receptor (beta chain) was identified during a study of T cell changes during pregnancy in multiple sclerosis (dated by TCRdb to 2018 to 2020). Regarding the research as a whole: Changes in the T cell repertoire over the course of pregnancy were examined in this study in women with multiple sclerosis.

For CDR1 and CDR2, the germline V gene (reference sequence) lists GTSNPN and SVGIG. Trimming takes 6 bases off V and 4 bases off J; junction bases not matched to a gene: 8. Including the terminal cysteine and phenylalanine, the CDR3 comprises 14 residues. The read is trimmed to its CDR3 DNA, 42 bases read in frame from base 1. Libraries were made using the immunoSEQ multiplex PCR assay. Held by TCRdb, this immuneACCESS table contains in-frame sequences only and omits some clones. Under half of the omission traces to an unresolved V gene where checked; the cause of the rest is unknown. The sample data list more than 45,000 clones, and around 93% of these were observed just once. The ten largest clones take up 0.64% of the sample. On this clone itself: Its antigen is still unknown. It has no much larger one-base neighbor in the sample; base qualities were not kept.

The sequences come from CD4+ T cells from peripheral blood mononuclear cells, collected after pregnancy. The clonotype originates from a female donor with multiple sclerosis, enrolled in a pregnancy study. The chain is made from TRBV30 and TRBJ1-5, with 8 bases aligning to TRBD1. The CDR3 is CACHGTGGNQPQHF. Read as DNA, the sequence is TGTGCCTGCCATGGGACAGGAGGAAATCAGCCCCAGCATTTT.